This T cell receptor beta chain emerged from a study of T-cell memory formation after mild COVID-19. Study-level information: TCR clusters were mostly confined to one donor each.

The CDR3 runs 14 residues. Deletions cut 6 bases from V and 8 bases from J, with 20 bases between. In germline, CDR1 is MNHNY, CDR2 SVGAGI (reference sequence). This clonotype was counted between two and nine times. In TCRdb, the 5' RACE reads were re-called with MiXCR into one record per CDR3 protein. The table shows about 250,000 distinct CDR3 sequences, with roughly 15% occurring only once. Input material: PBMCs or a T cell subset sorted from them (not recorded which). The rearrangement links TRBV6-6 to TRBJ2-7; D gene unclear. This TCR came from an adult woman who had mild COVID-19 (a few samples of this study predate the infection). Cell type and time point are not known. The CDR3 bases are TGTGCCAGCAGCCCTAATGGACGTTATACGAAGCAGTACTTC. Amino acid sequence: CASSPNGRYTKQYF.